Listed below are T cell receptor beta chains from one sample, sequenced in a study of CD8+ T cells in alopecia areata. Some clones are missing from TCRdb's copy, which holds only in-frame ones; the method was immunoSEQ multiplex PCR. The sample records roughly 180,000 clones, around 51% being singletons. This specimen was CD8+ T cells sorted from blood, taken at approximately week 51, from a patient treated with tofacitinib. These receptors were collected from a human donor with alopecia areata. Each CDR3 is given with its conserved first and last residue. Fields, in order: V gene, clone size, D gene, J gene, CDR3 protein, CDR3 DNA. D genes are given only for firm matches. Size tells how often a clone was seen (once, few, many) or the class of an expanded clone, and some rows leave it out.

TRBV5-6,NA,NA,TRBJ1-2,CASSRGDYGYTF,TGTGCCAGCAGCCGGGGGGACTATGGCTACACCTTC
TRBV5-1,NA,NA,TRBJ1-2,CASSPGQLNYGYTF,TGCGCCAGCAGCCCCGGACAGCTGAACTATGGCTACACCTTC
TRBV10-3,NA,TRBD1,TRBJ1-6,CAISESQGSYNSPLHF,TGTGCCATCAGTGAGTCACAGGGGTCCTATAATTCACCCCTCCACTTT
TRBV6-5,NA,TRBD2,TRBJ2-5,CASSESGGTQETQYF,TGTGCCAGCAGCGAGAGCGGGGGGACTCAAGAGACCCAGTACTTC
TRBV5-6,NA,NA,TRBJ2-2,CASSLWTSYTGELFF,TGTGCCAGCAGCTTGTGGACAAGCTACACCGGGGAGCTGTTTTTT
TRBV4-1,NA,NA,TRBJ1-5,CASSQREDQPQHF,TGCGCCAGCAGCCAAAGGGAGGATCAGCCCCAGCATTTT
TRBV7-8,NA,TRBD2,TRBJ2-7,CASSLRTSGGPNYEQYF,TGTGCCAGCAGCTTAAGGACTAGCGGGGGGCCCAACTACGAGCAGTACTTC
TRBV30,NA,TRBD1,TRBJ1-2,CAYGQGNTYTF,TGTGCCTACGGACAGGGCAATACCTACACCTTC
TRBV29-1,NA,NA,TRBJ1-1,CSVEDGTFEAFF,TGCAGCGTTGAAGATGGGACATTTGAAGCTTTCTTT
TRBV13,once,NA,TRBJ2-1,CASSFQGGDIYNEQFF,TGTGCCAGCAGCTTTCAAGGAGGGGACATTTACAATGAGCAGTTCTTC
TRBV6-5,few,TRBD1,TRBJ2-7,CASSYSGTGTYEQYF,TGTGCCAGCAGTTACTCAGGGACAGGGACTTACGAGCAGTACTTC
TRBV2,NA,NA,TRBJ2-3,CARSGEASTDTQYF,TGTGCCAGATCCGGAGAAGCCAGCACAGATACGCAGTATTTT
TRBV29-1,NA,NA,TRBJ1-2,CSVEVEGRMYGYTF,TGCAGCGTTGAAGTGGAAGGCAGGATGTATGGCTACACCTTC
TRBV30,NA,TRBD1,TRBJ2-3,CAWSGTSGTGFADTQYF,TGTGCCTGGAGTGGGACCTCGGGGACAGGGTTCGCAGATACGCAGTATTTT
TRBV7-9,NA,NA,TRBJ1-2,CASSYSEGNYGYTF,TGTGCCAGCAGCTACTCCGAGGGGAACTATGGCTACACCTTC
TRBV15,NA,NA,TRBJ1-2,CATSRTETRYGYTF,TGTGCCACCAGCAGGACAGAGACACGCTATGGCTACACCTTC
TRBV5-6,NA,NA,TRBJ2-3,CASSLVGRGTDTQYF,TGTGCCAGCAGCTTGGTCGGCAGAGGCACAGATACGCAGTATTTT
TRBV9,NA,NA,TRBJ2-3,CASSVGADSTDTQYF,TGTGCCAGCAGCGTAGGGGCAGATTCCACAGATACGCAGTATTTT
TRBV5-1,NA,NA,TRBJ2-7,CASTPWGDGEQYF,TGCGCCAGCACCCCTTGGGGGGATGGGGAGCAGTACTTC
TRBV19,few,NA,TRBJ2-2,CASSIDGEAGELFF,TGTGCCAGTAGTATAGATGGCGAAGCCGGGGAGCTGTTTTTT
TRBV2,few,NA,TRBJ2-1,CATSLDTYNEQFF,TGTGCCACCTCTTTAGACACCTACAATGAGCAGTTCTTC
TRBV7-9,NA,NA,TRBJ2-5,CASSLFVISETQYF,TGTGCCAGCAGCTTGTTCGTAATATCCGAGACCCAGTACTTC
TRBV5-6,NA,NA,TRBJ2-5,CASSWGNGAETQYF,TGTGCCAGCAGCTGGGGCAACGGGGCGGAGACCCAGTACTTC
TRBV7-9,NA,TRBD2,TRBJ2-5,CASSLMGGQETQYF,TGTGCCAGCAGCTTAATGGGGGGGCAAGAGACCCAGTACTTC
TRBV15,NA,NA,TRBJ2-1,CATSSGVTIPDNEQFF,TGTGCCACCAGCTCAGGGGTGACTATACCCGACAATGAGCAGTTCTTC